The 5 T cell receptor beta chains in this list originate from one sample, sequenced in a study of PD-L1 blockade in urothelial cancer. The repertoire was sequenced with immunoSEQ multiplex PCR; TCRdb's copy has only in-frame clones and lacks some. The sample holds some 53,000 clones, around 77% seen once. The sequencing here drew on PBMCs, taken around atezolizumab (anti-PD-L1) treatment. The receptors were sampled from a man between 65 and 85 years old with urothelial cancer.

The V call is TRBV6-6, the J call TRBJ2-7; D not certain. Trimming left V 2 bases short and J 4 bases short, with 6 bases between. The CDR3 covers 12 residues. Germline V CDR1 and CDR2: MNHNY, SVGAGI (reference sequence). The CDR3 is CASSYGHYEQYF. The CDR3, as DNA: TGTGCCAGCAGTTACGGGCATTACGAGCAGTACTTC.

The chain recombines TRBV10-3 with TRBJ1-5, with TRBD1 matching over 8 bases. Germline CDR1 is ENHRY and CDR2 is SYGVKD. This CDR3 is built from 14 residues. The trim removed 10 bases at V and 1 base at J, leaving 6 bases unmatched. In DNA, the CDR3 is TGTGCCACTACCGACAGGGGAAGCAATCAGCCCCAGCATTTT. This translates into CATTDRGSNQPQHF.

This rearrangement joins TRBV28 to TRBJ2-5, with D possibly TRBD2 on 5 matching bases. Germline lookup yields CDR1 MDHEN and CDR2 SYDVKM. This CDR3 has 15 residues. V was shortened by 4 bases and J by 5 bases, with 17 bases between the two germline ends. The CDR3 DNA reads as TGTGCCAGCAGTTCAGGACTTTCCACCAAGGAGACCCAGTACTTC. Translated: CASSSGLSTKETQYF.

The chain has TRBV6-4 and TRBJ1-2, with D maybe TRBD1 (5 bases). This CDR3 is 16 amino acids long. V was shortened by 0 bases and J by 4 bases, with 15 bases between the two germline ends. The germline V gene encodes CDR1 MRHNA and CDR2 SNTAGT. The CDR3 DNA is TGTGCCAGCAGTGACTCGAAAAAAAGGGGTGGCTATGGCTACACCTTC. Translation gives CASSDSKKRGGYGYTF.

J is TRBJ2-3 and V is TRBV6-1; 10 bases match TRBD2. This CDR3 contains 15 residues. The junction had 6 bases not matched to a gene; V was cut back by 7 bases and J by 2 bases. Per germline, CDR1 MNHNS and CDR2 SASEGT. The CDR3 region has the DNA TGTGCCAGCAAGTGGAGCGGGGGGGCCACAGATACGCAGTATTTT. Translating it yields CASKWSGGATDTQYF.